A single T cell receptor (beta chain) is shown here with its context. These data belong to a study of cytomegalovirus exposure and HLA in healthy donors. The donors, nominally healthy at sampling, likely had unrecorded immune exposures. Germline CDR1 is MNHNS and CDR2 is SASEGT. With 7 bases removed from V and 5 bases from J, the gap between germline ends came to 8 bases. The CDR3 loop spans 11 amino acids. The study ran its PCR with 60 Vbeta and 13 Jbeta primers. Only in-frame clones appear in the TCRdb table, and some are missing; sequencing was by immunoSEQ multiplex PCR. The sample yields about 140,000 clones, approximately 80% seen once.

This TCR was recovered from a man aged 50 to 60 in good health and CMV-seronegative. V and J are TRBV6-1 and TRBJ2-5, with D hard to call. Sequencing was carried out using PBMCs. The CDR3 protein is CASTTAETQYF. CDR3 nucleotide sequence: TGTGCCAGCACTACCGCCGAGACCCAGTACTTC.